The rows below give T cell receptor beta chains drawn from one sample of a study of T cells in Graves' hyperthyroidism and ophthalmopathy. TCRdb analysed the multiplex PCR reads with MiXCR anew, one entry per CDR3 protein. This repertoire shows 600,000 to 750,000 distinct CDR3 sequences, approximately 15% found once; its top ten account for 15% to 17%. The sequencing sample was made of blood. These receptors were obtained from a man aged 45-65 years with Graves' hyperthyroidism. Each CDR3 is given with its conserved first and last residue. The D gene is left open where the match is weak. Expanded clones are given a class, and other clones once, few, many or no size at all.

CDR3nt: TGTGCCACCAGCAGAGTGGGACAGTCAGATACGCAGTATTTT
CDR3aa: CATSRVGQSDTQYF
v_gene: TRBV15
d_gene: TRBD1
abundance: -
j_gene: TRBJ2-3

CDR3nt: TGTGCCAGCAGCCCAAGTAGCGGGACAGTTCACACCGGGGAGCTGTTTTTT
CDR3aa: CASSPSSGTVHTGELFF
v_gene: TRBV6-1
d_gene: -
abundance: -
j_gene: TRBJ2-2

CDR3nt: TGTGCCAGCAGCCGGGATACAGGGGGCTTGGGCACTGAAGCTTTCTTT
CDR3aa: CASSRDTGGLGTEAFF
v_gene: TRBV7-9
d_gene: TRBD1
abundance: many
j_gene: TRBJ1-1

CDR3nt: TGTGCCAGCGGACTTTCTGGAAACACCATATATTTT
CDR3aa: CASGLSGNTIYF
v_gene: TRBV7-9
d_gene: -
abundance: few
j_gene: TRBJ1-3

CDR3nt: TGTGCCAGCAGCTTTGTCAACTCCTACGAGCAGTACTTC
CDR3aa: CASSFVNSYEQYF
v_gene: TRBV11-2
d_gene: -
abundance: many
j_gene: TRBJ2-7

CDR3nt: TGTGCCAGCAGCGTAGGGGCGGGAGCGGACGACGAGCAGTACTTC
CDR3aa: CASSVGAGADDEQYF
v_gene: TRBV9
d_gene: TRBD2
abundance: many
j_gene: TRBJ2-7

CDR3nt: TGTGCCAGCAGTTACTCGGGGGGTCAGGGCAGGGGCAATCAGCCCCAGCATTTT
CDR3aa: CASSYSGGQGRGNQPQHF
v_gene: TRBV6-5
d_gene: -
abundance: -
j_gene: TRBJ1-5

CDR3nt: TGTGCCAGCAGTGAACGAGGACAGGGGGTTTACGAGCAGTACTTC
CDR3aa: CASSERGQGVYEQYF
v_gene: TRBV6-1
d_gene: TRBD1
abundance: many
j_gene: TRBJ2-7

CDR3nt: TGTGCCAGCAGCCAACCAAGGGTCACCGGGGAGCTGTTTTTT
CDR3aa: CASSQPRVTGELFF
v_gene: TRBV7-9
d_gene: -
abundance: few
j_gene: TRBJ2-2

CDR3nt: TGTGCCAGTAAGGACACGAACTCACCCCTCCACTTT
CDR3aa: CASKDTNSPLHF
v_gene: TRBV19
d_gene: -
abundance: -
j_gene: TRBJ1-6

CDR3nt: TGTGCCAGCAGTTACGCCAGCAGCTATGGCTACACCTTC
CDR3aa: CASSYASSYGYTF
v_gene: TRBV6-8
d_gene: -
abundance: few
j_gene: TRBJ1-2

CDR3nt: TGTGCCTGGAGACCGGGACTGAGCACAGATACGCAGTATTTT
CDR3aa: CAWRPGLSTDTQYF
v_gene: TRBV30
d_gene: -
abundance: few
j_gene: TRBJ2-3

CDR3nt: TGTGCCACCAGCAGAGGTGATACGCAGTATTTT
CDR3aa: CATSRGDTQYF
v_gene: TRBV15
d_gene: -
abundance: many
j_gene: TRBJ2-3

CDR3nt: TGTGCCAGCAGTGAGGGATTCGGAAATCAGCCCCAGCATTTT
CDR3aa: CASSEGFGNQPQHF
v_gene: TRBV2
d_gene: -
abundance: many
j_gene: TRBJ1-5

CDR3nt: TGTGCCAGCAGTAGGTACACTGAGTCCGGCGGGGAGCTGTTTTTT
CDR3aa: CASSRYTESGGELFF
v_gene: TRBV25-1
d_gene: -
abundance: many
j_gene: TRBJ2-2

CDR3nt: TGCAGCGTTGTGACACCGGGAGACGGCTACACCTTC
CDR3aa: CSVVTPGDGYTF
v_gene: TRBV29-1
d_gene: -
abundance: few
j_gene: TRBJ1-2

CDR3nt: TGTGCCAGCAGCAAAAGGATAGCGGCGTGGACTGAAGCTTTCTTT
CDR3aa: CASSKRIAAWTEAFF
v_gene: TRBV7-8
d_gene: -
abundance: few
j_gene: TRBJ1-1

CDR3nt: TGTGCCAGCAGCTTCCGGACGGCTGTACTGGGGAACACTGAAGCTTTCTTT
CDR3aa: CASSFRTAVLGNTEAFF
v_gene: TRBV7-3
d_gene: -
abundance: few
j_gene: TRBJ1-1

CDR3nt: TGCAGTGCCGCTACTAGCACAGATACGCAGTATTTT
CDR3aa: CSAATSTDTQYF
v_gene: TRBV20-1
d_gene: -
abundance: many
j_gene: TRBJ2-3

CDR3nt: TGTGCCAGCAGACACCCCGAATACACTGAAGCTTTCTTT
CDR3aa: CASRHPEYTEAFF
v_gene: TRBV6-1
d_gene: -
abundance: few
j_gene: TRBJ1-1

CDR3nt: TGTGCCAGCAGCTCAGGACTCCTCTTTCCCTACAATGAGCAGTTCTTC
CDR3aa: CASSSGLLFPYNEQFF
v_gene: TRBV11-2
d_gene: -
abundance: many
j_gene: TRBJ2-1

CDR3nt: TGTGCCAGCAGTTACTCGCCCGGGTCCCAGCCCCAGCATTTT
CDR3aa: CASSYSPGSQPQHF
v_gene: TRBV6-5
d_gene: -
abundance: many
j_gene: TRBJ1-5

CDR3nt: TGTGCCAGTAGTATAGATCGGGCAGGGTTTCAGCCCCAGCATTTT
CDR3aa: CASSIDRAGFQPQHF
v_gene: TRBV19
d_gene: -
abundance: -
j_gene: TRBJ1-5

CDR3nt: TGTGCCAGCAGAGGACTAGCGGGAGGGCCGACCGGGGAGCTGTTTTTT
CDR3aa: CASRGLAGGPTGELFF
v_gene: TRBV2
d_gene: TRBD2
abundance: many
j_gene: TRBJ2-2

CDR3nt: TGTGCCAGCAGTTTATCCGCGGGCGCGGAGACCCAGTACTTC
CDR3aa: CASSLSAGAETQYF
v_gene: TRBV28
d_gene: -
abundance: many
j_gene: TRBJ2-5

CDR3nt: TGTGCCAGCACCCGGGACGGGGGGGACACTGAAGCTTTCTTT
CDR3aa: CASTRDGGDTEAFF
v_gene: TRBV2
d_gene: -
abundance: many
j_gene: TRBJ1-1

CDR3nt: TGTGCCAGTAGTCTCCTCACGATGGGGGGACCGGAGCAGTTCTTC
CDR3aa: CASSLLTMGGPEQFF
v_gene: TRBV19
d_gene: -
abundance: -
j_gene: TRBJ2-1

CDR3nt: TGTGCCATCAGTGACGGACAGGACCTCTCTGGGGCCAACGTCCTGACTTTC
CDR3aa: CAISDGQDLSGANVLTF
v_gene: TRBV10-3
d_gene: TRBD1
abundance: many
j_gene: TRBJ2-6

CDR3nt: TGTGCCTGGATCCCGAAAAGCGGGAGGGGAGGCACAGATACGCAGTATTTT
CDR3aa: CAWIPKSGRGGTDTQYF
v_gene: TRBV30
d_gene: TRBD2
abundance: few
j_gene: TRBJ2-3

CDR3nt: TGTGCCGGATCTAGCGGGAGCACAGATACGCAGTATTTT
CDR3aa: CAGSSGSTDTQYF
v_gene: TRBV30
d_gene: TRBD2
abundance: -
j_gene: TRBJ2-3

CDR3nt: TGCAGTGCTAGTAGGCTTTACGAGCAGTACTTC
CDR3aa: CSASRLYEQYF
v_gene: TRBV20-1
d_gene: -
abundance: -
j_gene: TRBJ2-7

CDR3nt: TGTGCCAGCAGATCGGACGTCCTCTATGGCTACACCTTC
CDR3aa: CASRSDVLYGYTF
v_gene: TRBV28
d_gene: -
abundance: many
j_gene: TRBJ1-2

CDR3nt: TGTGCCAGTAAGGAGGAACCGACTAATGAAAAACTGTTTTTT
CDR3aa: CASKEEPTNEKLFF
v_gene: TRBV19
d_gene: -
abundance: many
j_gene: TRBJ1-4

CDR3nt: TGCAGTGCTAGATCCCCACTTAGCGGCACCGGGGAGCTGTTTTTT
CDR3aa: CSARSPLSGTGELFF
v_gene: TRBV20-1
d_gene: -
abundance: -
j_gene: TRBJ2-2

CDR3nt: TGTGCCTCTGAATCCGGGACAGGGAACAATGAGCAGTTCTTC
CDR3aa: CASESGTGNNEQFF
v_gene: TRBV10-3
d_gene: TRBD1
abundance: few
j_gene: TRBJ2-1

CDR3nt: TGTGCCAGCAGTTCCCTGGCGGGGTACTCCTACGAGCAGTACTTC
CDR3aa: CASSSLAGYSYEQYF
v_gene: TRBV28
d_gene: -
abundance: -
j_gene: TRBJ2-7

CDR3nt: TGTGCCAGCAGTACCGGACAGATTTACGGTCAAGAGCAGTACTTC
CDR3aa: CASSTGQIYGQEQYF
v_gene: TRBV28
d_gene: -
abundance: few
j_gene: TRBJ2-7

CDR3nt: TGTGCCAGCACCCCCAGGAAAGAATATGGCTACACCTTC
CDR3aa: CASTPRKEYGYTF
v_gene: TRBV6-1
d_gene: -
abundance: few
j_gene: TRBJ1-2

CDR3nt: TGTGCCAGCAGTAAGGACAGGGCCTCCTACAATGAGCAGTTCTTC
CDR3aa: CASSKDRASYNEQFF
v_gene: TRBV12-3/TRBV12-4
d_gene: TRBD1
abundance: -
j_gene: TRBJ2-1

CDR3nt: TGCGCCAGCAACCAAGATCGGCAGAGTTCATACGTCAAACACTTC
CDR3aa: CASNQDRQSSYVKHF
v_gene: TRBV4-1
d_gene: -
abundance: -
j_gene: TRBJ2-5

CDR3nt: TGTGCCAGCAGTGAATGGGTTAGCGGGACGGCAGGTACGCAGTATTTT
CDR3aa: CASSEWVSGTAGTQYF
v_gene: TRBV25-1
d_gene: TRBD2
abundance: -
j_gene: TRBJ2-3

CDR3nt: TGTGCCAGCAGCTTAGGGGGGGTTCGGTCACCCCTCCACTTT
CDR3aa: CASSLGGVRSPLHF
v_gene: TRBV11-2
d_gene: -
abundance: many
j_gene: TRBJ1-6

CDR3nt: TGTGCCATCAGTGAGTCAGGCTCCTACAATGAGCAGTTCTTC
CDR3aa: CAISESGSYNEQFF
v_gene: TRBV10-3
d_gene: -
abundance: once
j_gene: TRBJ2-1

CDR3nt: TGTGCCAGCAGTTTACTGGAAGGGGGCACAGATACGCAGTATTTT
CDR3aa: CASSLLEGGTDTQYF
v_gene: TRBV12-3/TRBV12-4
d_gene: -
abundance: many
j_gene: TRBJ2-3

CDR3nt: TGTGCCAGCAGTGTAACGGAGCTTCGCGAGCAGTACTTC
CDR3aa: CASSVTELREQYF
v_gene: TRBV28
d_gene: -
abundance: -
j_gene: TRBJ2-7

CDR3nt: TGTGCCAGCAGTGACGACAGGGTGGTCGGGGCCAACGTCCTGACTTTC
CDR3aa: CASSDDRVVGANVLTF
v_gene: TRBV6-1
d_gene: TRBD1
abundance: few
j_gene: TRBJ2-6

CDR3nt: TGCAGTGCCCGTTCCCTGGGGACTAGAGGTTTAGCAGATACGCAGTATTTT
CDR3aa: CSARSLGTRGLADTQYF
v_gene: TRBV20-1
d_gene: TRBD2
abundance: -
j_gene: TRBJ2-3

CDR3nt: TGCGCCAGCAGCGACAGGGGCCTCTACGAGCAGTACTTC
CDR3aa: CASSDRGLYEQYF
v_gene: TRBV5-1
d_gene: TRBD1
abundance: many
j_gene: TRBJ2-7

CDR3nt: TGTGCCAGCTCACAGCGGGACAGTGCAACTAATGAAAAACTGTTTTTT
CDR3aa: CASSQRDSATNEKLFF
v_gene: TRBV18
d_gene: TRBD1
abundance: few
j_gene: TRBJ1-4

CDR3nt: TGTGCCAGCAGTTTAGAGAGGGTTGAGACCCAGTACTTC
CDR3aa: CASSLERVETQYF
v_gene: TRBV12-3/TRBV12-4
d_gene: -
abundance: many
j_gene: TRBJ2-5

CDR3nt: TGTGCCAGCAGTTTATATGACAGGGATCAGCCCCAGCATTTT
CDR3aa: CASSLYDRDQPQHF
v_gene: TRBV12-3/TRBV12-4
d_gene: TRBD1
abundance: few
j_gene: TRBJ1-5

CDR3nt: TGCGCCAGCAGCCTGTTGACAGGGGCCCCGTCTAAGCAGTACTTC
CDR3aa: CASSLLTGAPSKQYF
v_gene: TRBV5-1
d_gene: TRBD1
abundance: many
j_gene: TRBJ2-7

CDR3nt: TGTGCCAGCAGCTTGCTGGCGGGGCATGGCTACACCTTC
CDR3aa: CASSLLAGHGYTF
v_gene: TRBV7-6
d_gene: -
abundance: -
j_gene: TRBJ1-2

CDR3nt: TGCAGCGTTAGGACAGGGGATTCTTACGAGCAGTACTTC
CDR3aa: CSVRTGDSYEQYF
v_gene: TRBV29-1
d_gene: TRBD1
abundance: many
j_gene: TRBJ2-7

CDR3nt: TGTGCCAGCAGCGCCCAGCTAGCGGGGTCCACAGATACGCAGTATTTT
CDR3aa: CASSAQLAGSTDTQYF
v_gene: TRBV9
d_gene: TRBD2
abundance: many
j_gene: TRBJ2-3